This T cell receptor (beta chain) comes out of a study of shared T cell receptors in the human thymus. The CDR3 is 16 residues long. CDR1 is SGHRS, CDR2 YFSETQ, per germline. Trimming removed 1 base at V and 0 bases at J, with 11 bases between. The repertoire was sequenced with immunoSEQ multiplex PCR; TCRdb's copy has only in-frame clones and lacks some. The sample shows 55,000 to 75,000 clones, 90% to 95% of them seen only once. This chain uses TRBV5-1 with TRBJ2-1; D might be TRBD2 (5 bases). This clonotype originated in a human donor. The sequenced sample consisted of thymocytes. The CDR3 nucleotides read TGCGCCAGCAGCTTGCGGTGGGAGCCCTCCTACAATGAGCAGTTCTTC. This encodes CASSLRWEPSYNEQFF.